These 6 T cell receptor beta chains were all obtained from the same sample, sequenced in a study of cytomegalovirus exposure and HLA in healthy donors. Measured with immunoSEQ multiplex PCR; TCRdb has only the in-frame clones, and not every one. The repertoire holds 150,000 to 180,000 clones, about 88% seen once, with 20% to 25% in the top ten. Sequenced: PBMCs. The receptor set was obtained from a man younger than 35 in good health and CMV-seropositive.

The chain couples TRBV10-3 to TRBJ1-1, with a weak D call TRBD1 (6 bases). Trimming shortened V by 6 bases and J by 2 bases, and 10 bases separated the two germline ends. Germline CDR1 and CDR2: ENHRY and SYGVKD. The CDR3 contains 13 residues. The CDR3 DNA reads TGTGCCATCAGGGGGACAAGTAACACTGAAGCTTTCTTT. Protein sequence: CAIRGTSNTEAFF.

V gene TRBV6-5 combines with J gene TRBJ1-4; 7 bases match TRBD1. The CDR3 runs 15 residues. Per the germline V gene, CDR1 is MNHEY and CDR2 is SVGAGI. V dropped 8 bases and J dropped 4; count of bases not matched to a gene: 10. DNA for the CDR3: TGTGCCAGCGCCTACAGGGGACTTGGTAATGAAAAACTGTTTTTT. Its translation: CASAYRGLGNEKLFF.

The V and J genes are TRBV6-1 and TRBJ2-1, with a tentative D call TRBD1 (5 bases). V was trimmed by 4 bases and J by 4 bases, leaving 14 bases between them. The CDR3 length is 15 residues. The germline V gene encodes CDR1 MNHNS and CDR2 SASEGT. CDR3 in amino acids: CASSALGQGYNEQFF. CDR3 DNA: TGTGCCAGCAGTGCCCTAGGGCAGGGATACAATGAGCAGTTCTTC.

CDR3 in DNA: TGCGCCAGCAGCCAGCAGGGAATCGGTGGCTACACCTTC. Translating it yields CASSQQGIGGYTF. This chain uses TRBV4-1 with TRBJ1-2; tentative D call: TRBD1 (5 bases). CDR3 size: 13 residues. Germline lookup yields CDR1 MGHRA and CDR2 YSYEKL. Trimming shortened V by 3 bases and J by 7 bases, and 12 bases separated the two germline ends.

The chain joins TRBV5-1 to TRBJ2-5, with 13 bases fitting TRBD2. CDR1 and CDR2 from the germline V gene are SGHRS and YFSETQ. This CDR3 is built from 17 residues. Losses at the gene ends were 3 bases for V and 1 base for J; bases not matched to a gene: 6. As DNA, the CDR3 is TGCGCCAGCAGCTGGGGACTAGCGGGGACGCTCCAAGAGACCCAGTACTTC. This codes for CASSWGLAGTLQETQYF.

This chain uses TRBV2 with TRBJ1-1, with D possibly being TRBD1 (5 bases). The CDR3 totals 13 residues. Germline CDR1 reads SNHLY; CDR2 reads FYNNEI. V dropped 6 bases and J dropped 2 bases, with 10 bases sitting between them. The CDR3 loop is CASSREGNTEAFF. The CDR3 DNA reads TGTGCCAGCAGCAGGGAAGGAAACACTGAAGCTTTCTTT.